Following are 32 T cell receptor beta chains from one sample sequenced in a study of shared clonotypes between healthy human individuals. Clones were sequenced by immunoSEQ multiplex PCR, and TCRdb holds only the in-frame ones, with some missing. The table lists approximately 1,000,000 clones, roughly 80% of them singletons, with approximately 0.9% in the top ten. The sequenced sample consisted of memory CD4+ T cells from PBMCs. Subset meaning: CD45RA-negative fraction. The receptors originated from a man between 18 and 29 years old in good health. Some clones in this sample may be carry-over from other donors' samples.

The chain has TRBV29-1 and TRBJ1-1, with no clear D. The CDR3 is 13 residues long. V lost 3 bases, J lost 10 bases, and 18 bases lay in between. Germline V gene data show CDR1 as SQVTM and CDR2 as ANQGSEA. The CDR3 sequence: CSVEGLLRPGAFF. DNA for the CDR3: TGCAGCGTTGAGGGCTTACTGAGACCGGGAGCTTTCTTT.

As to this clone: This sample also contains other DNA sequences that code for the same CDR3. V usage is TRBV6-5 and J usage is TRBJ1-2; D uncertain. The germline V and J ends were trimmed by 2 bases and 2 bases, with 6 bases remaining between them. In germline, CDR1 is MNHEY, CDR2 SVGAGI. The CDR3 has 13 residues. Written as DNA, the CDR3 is TGTGCCAGCAGTTACGGCAGAAACTATGGCTACACCTTC. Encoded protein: CASSYGRNYGYTF.

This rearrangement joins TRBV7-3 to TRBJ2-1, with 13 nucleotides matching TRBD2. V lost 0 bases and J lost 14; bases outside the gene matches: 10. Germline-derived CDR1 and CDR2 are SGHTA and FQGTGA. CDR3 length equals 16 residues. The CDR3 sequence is CASSLTRTSGSPVEFF. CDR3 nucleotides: TGTGCCAGCAGCTTAACCCGGACTAGCGGGAGTCCTGTCGAGTTCTTC.

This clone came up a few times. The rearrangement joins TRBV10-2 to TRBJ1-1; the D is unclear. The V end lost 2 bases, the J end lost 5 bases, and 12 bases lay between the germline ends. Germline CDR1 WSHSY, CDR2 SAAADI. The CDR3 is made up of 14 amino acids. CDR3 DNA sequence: TGCGCCAGCAGTGAGCTGTCAGAATGGACTGAAGCTTTCTTT. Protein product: CASSELSEWTEAFF.

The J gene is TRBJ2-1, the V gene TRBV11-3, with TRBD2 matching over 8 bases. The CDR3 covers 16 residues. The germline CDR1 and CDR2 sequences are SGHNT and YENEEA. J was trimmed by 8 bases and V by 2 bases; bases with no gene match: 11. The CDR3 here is CASSLNQAGEVDEQFF. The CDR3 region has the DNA TGTGCCAGCAGCTTAAATCAAGCGGGAGAGGTGGATGAGCAGTTCTTC. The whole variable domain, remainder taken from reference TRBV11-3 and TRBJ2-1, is EAGVVQSPRYKIIEKKQPVAFWCNPISGHNTLYWYLQNLGQGPELLIRYENEEAVDDSQLPKDRFSAERLKGVDSTLKIQPAELGDSAVYLCASSLNQAGEVDEQFFGPGTRLTVL.

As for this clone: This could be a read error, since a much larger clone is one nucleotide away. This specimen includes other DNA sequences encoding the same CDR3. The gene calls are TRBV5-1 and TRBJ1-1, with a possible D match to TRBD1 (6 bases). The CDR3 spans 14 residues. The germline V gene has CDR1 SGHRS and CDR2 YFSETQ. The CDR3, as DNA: TGCGCCAGCAGCTTGGTAACAGGGAACACTGAAGCCTTCTTT. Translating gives CASSLVTGNTEAFF. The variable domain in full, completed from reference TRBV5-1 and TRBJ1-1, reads KAGVTQTPRYLIKTRGQQVTLSCSPISGHRSVSWYQQTPGQGLQFLFEYFSETQRNKGNFPGRFSGRQFSNSRSEMNVSTLELGDSALYLCASSLVTGNTEAFFGQGTRLTVV.

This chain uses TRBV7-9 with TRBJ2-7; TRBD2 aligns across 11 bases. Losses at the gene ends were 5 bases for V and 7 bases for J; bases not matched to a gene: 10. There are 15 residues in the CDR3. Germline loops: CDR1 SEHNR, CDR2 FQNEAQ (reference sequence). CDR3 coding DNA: TGTGCCAGCAGCGGTAGCGGGAGGGCCCTGAGGGAGCAGTACTTC. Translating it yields CASSGSGRALREQYF.

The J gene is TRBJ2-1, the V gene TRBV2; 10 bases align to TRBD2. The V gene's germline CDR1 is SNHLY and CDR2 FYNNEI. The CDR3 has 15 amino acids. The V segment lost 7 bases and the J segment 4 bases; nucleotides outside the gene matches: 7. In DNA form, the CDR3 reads TGTGCCAGCAACCCTAGCGGGAGTGAGTACAATGAGCAGTTCTTC. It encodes CASNPSGSEYNEQFF.

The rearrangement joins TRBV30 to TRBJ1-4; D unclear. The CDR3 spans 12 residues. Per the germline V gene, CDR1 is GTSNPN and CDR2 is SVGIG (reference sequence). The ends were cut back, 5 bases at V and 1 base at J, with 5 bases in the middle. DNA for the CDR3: TGTGCCTGGGGCGTAACTAATGAAAAACTGTTTTTT. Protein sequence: CAWGVTNEKLFF.

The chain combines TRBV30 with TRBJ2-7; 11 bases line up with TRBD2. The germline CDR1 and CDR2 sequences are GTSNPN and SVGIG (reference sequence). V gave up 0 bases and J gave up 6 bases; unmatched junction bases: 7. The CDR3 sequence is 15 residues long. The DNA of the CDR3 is TGTGCCTGGAGTGTACTCACTAGCGGGAGAGGCGAGCAGTACTTC. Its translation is CAWSVLTSGRGEQYF.

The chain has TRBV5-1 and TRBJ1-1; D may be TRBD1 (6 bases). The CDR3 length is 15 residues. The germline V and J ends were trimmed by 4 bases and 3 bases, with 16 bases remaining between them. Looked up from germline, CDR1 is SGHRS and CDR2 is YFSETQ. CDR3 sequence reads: CASSAVVSGDTEAFF. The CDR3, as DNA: TGCGCCAGCAGCGCCGTTGTTTCAGGGGACACTGAAGCTTTCTTT.

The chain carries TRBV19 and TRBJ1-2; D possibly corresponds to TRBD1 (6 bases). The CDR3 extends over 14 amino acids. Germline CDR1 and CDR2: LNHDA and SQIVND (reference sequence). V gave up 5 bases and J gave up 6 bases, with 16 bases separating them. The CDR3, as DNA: TGTGCCAGTAGTGGAGGCACGGCAGGGGATGGCTACACCTTC. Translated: CASSGGTAGDGYTF.

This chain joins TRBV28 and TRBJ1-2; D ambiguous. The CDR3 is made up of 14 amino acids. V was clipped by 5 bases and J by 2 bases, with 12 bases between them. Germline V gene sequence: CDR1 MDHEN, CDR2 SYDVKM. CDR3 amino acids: CASSAPRDNYGYTF. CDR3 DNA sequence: TGTGCCAGCAGTGCCCCCCGCGACAACTATGGCTACACCTTC.

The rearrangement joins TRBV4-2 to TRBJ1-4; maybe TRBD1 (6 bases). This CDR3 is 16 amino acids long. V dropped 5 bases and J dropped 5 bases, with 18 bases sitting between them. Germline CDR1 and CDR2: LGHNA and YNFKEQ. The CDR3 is CASSYRSGQRNEKLFF. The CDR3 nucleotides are TGTGCCAGCAGCTATAGGAGCGGACAGAGAAATGAAAAACTGTTTTTT.

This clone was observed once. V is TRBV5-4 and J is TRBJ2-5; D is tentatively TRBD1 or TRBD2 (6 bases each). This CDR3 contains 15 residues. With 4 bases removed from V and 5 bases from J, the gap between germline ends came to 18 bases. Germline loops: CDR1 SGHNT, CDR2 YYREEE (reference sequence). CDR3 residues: CASSSPRGGLETQYF. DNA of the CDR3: TGTGCCAGCAGCAGTCCCAGGGGAGGCTTGGAGACCCAGTACTTC.

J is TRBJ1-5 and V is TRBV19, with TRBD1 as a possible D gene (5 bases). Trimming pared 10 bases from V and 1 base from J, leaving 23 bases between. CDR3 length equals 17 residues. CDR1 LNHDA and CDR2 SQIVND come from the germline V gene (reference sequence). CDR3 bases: TGTGCCACCCGAGGGTATGGGGGGAGAGGGAGCAATCAGCCCCAGCATTTT. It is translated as CATRGYGGRGSNQPQHF.

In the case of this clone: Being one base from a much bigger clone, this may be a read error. DNA for the CDR3: TGTGCCAGCAGCTACGCCTACGAGCAGTACTTC. Translating gives CASSYAYEQYF. The J gene is TRBJ2-7, the V gene TRBV7-9; D remains unclear. Germline values: CDR1 SEHNR, CDR2 FQNEAQ (reference sequence). This CDR3 comprises 11 residues. Trimming took off 4 bases at V and 2 bases at J, with 3 bases between the two ends.

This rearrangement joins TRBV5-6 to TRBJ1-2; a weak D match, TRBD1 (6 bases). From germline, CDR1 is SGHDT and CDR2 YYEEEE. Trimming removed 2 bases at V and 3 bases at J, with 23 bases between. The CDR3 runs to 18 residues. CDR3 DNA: TGTGCCAGCAGCTTTAGGCTCTTAGGGGACAAAGGCGACTATGGCTACACCTTC. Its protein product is CASSFRLLGDKGDYGYTF.

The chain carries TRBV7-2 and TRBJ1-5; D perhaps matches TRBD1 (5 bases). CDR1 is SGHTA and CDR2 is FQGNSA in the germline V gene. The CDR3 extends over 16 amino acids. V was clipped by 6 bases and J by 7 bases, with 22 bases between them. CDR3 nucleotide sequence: TGTGCCAGCAGTAATCGGGGGTTAGCCCAGGGACAGCCCCAGCATTTT. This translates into CASSNRGLAQGQPQHF.

The CDR3 reads CASSRFGTGVSRTQYF. In DNA form, the CDR3 reads TGCGCCAGCAGCCGTTTCGGGACAGGGGTCTCTCGGACCCAGTACTTC. The chain employs TRBV5-1 and TRBJ2-5; 10 bases are a match to TRBD1. Trimming removed 4 bases from V and 7 bases from J; junction bases left unmatched: 13. Looked up from germline, CDR1 is SGHRS and CDR2 is YFSETQ. The CDR3 totals 16 residues.

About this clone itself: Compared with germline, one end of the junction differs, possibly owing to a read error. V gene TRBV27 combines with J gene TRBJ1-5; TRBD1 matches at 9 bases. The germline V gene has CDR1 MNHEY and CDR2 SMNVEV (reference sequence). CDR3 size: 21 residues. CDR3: CASSLSFLGYRGRLGNQPQHF. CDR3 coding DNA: TGTGCCAGCAGCTTATCATTCCTGGGTTACAGGGGGCGTCTGGGCAATCAGCCCCAGCATTTT.

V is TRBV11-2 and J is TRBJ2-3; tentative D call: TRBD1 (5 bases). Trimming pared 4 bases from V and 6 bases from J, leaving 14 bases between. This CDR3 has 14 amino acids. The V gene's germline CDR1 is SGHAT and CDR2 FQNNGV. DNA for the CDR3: TGTGCCAGCAGCTCACCTTCAGGGTCGGATACGCAGTATTTT. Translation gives CASSSPSGSDTQYF.

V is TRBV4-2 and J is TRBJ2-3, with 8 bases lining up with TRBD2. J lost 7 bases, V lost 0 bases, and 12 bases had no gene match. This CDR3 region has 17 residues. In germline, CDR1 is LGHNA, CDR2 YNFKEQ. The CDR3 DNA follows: TGTGCCAGCAGCCAAGAGGTCACTAGCGGACGCACCTATACGCAGTATTTT. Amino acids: CASSQEVTSGRTYTQYF.

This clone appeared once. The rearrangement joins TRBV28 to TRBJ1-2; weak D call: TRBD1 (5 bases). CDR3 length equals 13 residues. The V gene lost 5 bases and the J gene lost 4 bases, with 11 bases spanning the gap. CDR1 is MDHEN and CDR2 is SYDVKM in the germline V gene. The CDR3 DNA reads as TGTGCCAGCAGTCCGACAGTTATCTATGGCTACACCTTC. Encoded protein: CASSPTVIYGYTF.

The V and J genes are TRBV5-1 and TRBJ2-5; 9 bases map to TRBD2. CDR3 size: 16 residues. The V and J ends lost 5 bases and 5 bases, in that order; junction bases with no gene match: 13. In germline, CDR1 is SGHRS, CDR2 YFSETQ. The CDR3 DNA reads TGCGCCAGCAGGGTCTCTAGCGGGACCATGGTTGAGACCCAGTACTTC. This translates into CASRVSSGTMVETQYF. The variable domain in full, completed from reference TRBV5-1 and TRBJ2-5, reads KAGVTQTPRYLIKTRGQQVTLSCSPISGHRSVSWYQQTPGQGLQFLFEYFSETQRNKGNFPGRFSGRQFSNSRSEMNVSTLELGDSALYLCASRVSSGTMVETQYFGPGTRLLVL.

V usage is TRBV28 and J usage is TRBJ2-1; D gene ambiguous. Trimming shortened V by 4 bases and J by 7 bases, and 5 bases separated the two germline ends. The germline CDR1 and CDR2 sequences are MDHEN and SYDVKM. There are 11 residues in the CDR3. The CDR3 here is CASSSSNEQFF. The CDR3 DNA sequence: TGTGCCAGCAGTTCATCGAATGAGCAGTTCTTC. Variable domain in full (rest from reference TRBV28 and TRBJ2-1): DVKVTQSSRYLVKRTGEKVFLECVQDMDHENMFWYRQDPGLGLRLIYFSYDVKMKEKGDIPEGYSVSREKKERFSLILESASTNQTSMYLCASSSSNEQFFGPGTRLTVL.

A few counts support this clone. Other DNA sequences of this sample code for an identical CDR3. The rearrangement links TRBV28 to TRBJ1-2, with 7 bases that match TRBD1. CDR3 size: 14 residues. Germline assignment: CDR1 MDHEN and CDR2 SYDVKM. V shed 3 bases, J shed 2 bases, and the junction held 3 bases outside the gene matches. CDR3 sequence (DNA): TGTGCCAGCAGTTTCGGACAGGTGAACTATGGCTACACCTTC. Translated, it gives CASSFGQVNYGYTF.

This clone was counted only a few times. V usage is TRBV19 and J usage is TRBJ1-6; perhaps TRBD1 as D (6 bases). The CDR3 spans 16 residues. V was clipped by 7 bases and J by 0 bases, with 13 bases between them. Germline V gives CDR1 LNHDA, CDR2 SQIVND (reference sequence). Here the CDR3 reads CASTGDRSSYNSPLHF. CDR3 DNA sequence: TGTGCCAGTACAGGTGACAGGAGCTCCTATAATTCACCCCTCCACTTT.

In DNA, the CDR3 is TGTGCCAGCAGCTTCGGGCGCGGACCAGATACGCAGTATTTT. It is translated as CASSFGRGPDTQYF. The rearrangement uses TRBV7-6 and TRBJ2-3; no clear D. Germline CDR1 reads SGHVS; CDR2 reads FNYEAQ. The CDR3 sequence is 14 residues long. V lost 3 bases, J lost 4 bases, and 11 bases lay in between. Full variable domain (missing parts from reference TRBV7-6 and TRBJ2-3): GAGVSQSPRYKVTKRGQDVALRCDPISGHVSLYWYRQALGQGPEFLTYFNYEAQQDKSGLPNDRFSAERPEGSISTLTIQRTEQRDSAMYRCASSFGRGPDTQYFGPGTRLTVL.

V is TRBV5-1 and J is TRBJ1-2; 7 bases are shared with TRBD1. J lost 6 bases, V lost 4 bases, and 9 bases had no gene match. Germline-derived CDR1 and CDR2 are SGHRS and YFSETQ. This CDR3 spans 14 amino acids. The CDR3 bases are TGCGCCAGCAGCCCAAACCTCCAGGGGGATGGCTACACCTTC. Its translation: CASSPNLQGDGYTF.

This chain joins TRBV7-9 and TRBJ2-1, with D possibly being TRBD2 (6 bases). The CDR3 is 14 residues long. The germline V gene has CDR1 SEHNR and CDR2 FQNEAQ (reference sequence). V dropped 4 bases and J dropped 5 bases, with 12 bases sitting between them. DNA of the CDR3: TGTGCCAGCAGCTCCCCGGGACTTGACAATGAGCAGTTCTTC. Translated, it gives CASSSPGLDNEQFF. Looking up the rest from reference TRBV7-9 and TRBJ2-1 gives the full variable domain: DTGVSQNPRHKITKRGQNVTFRCDPISEHNRLYWYRQTLGQGPEFLTYFQNEAQLEKSRLLSDRFSAERPKGSFSTLEIQRTEQGDSAMYLCASSSPGLDNEQFFGPGTRLTVL.

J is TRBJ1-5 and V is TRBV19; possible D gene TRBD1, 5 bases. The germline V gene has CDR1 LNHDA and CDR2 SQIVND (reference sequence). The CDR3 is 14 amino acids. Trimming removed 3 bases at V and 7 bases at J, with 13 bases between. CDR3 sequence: CASSIPGKAQPQHF. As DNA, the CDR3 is TGTGCCAGTAGTATTCCAGGGAAGGCACAGCCCCAGCATTTT.